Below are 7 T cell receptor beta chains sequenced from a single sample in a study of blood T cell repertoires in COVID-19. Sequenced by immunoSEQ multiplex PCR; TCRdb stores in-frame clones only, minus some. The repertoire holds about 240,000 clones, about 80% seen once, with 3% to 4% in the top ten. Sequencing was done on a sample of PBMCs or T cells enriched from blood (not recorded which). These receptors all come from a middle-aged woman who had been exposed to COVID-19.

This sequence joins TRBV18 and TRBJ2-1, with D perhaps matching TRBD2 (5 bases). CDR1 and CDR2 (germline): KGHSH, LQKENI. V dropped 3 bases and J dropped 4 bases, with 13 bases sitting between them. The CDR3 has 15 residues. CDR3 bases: TGTGCCAGCTCACCTCCGGGGTCTTCTTACAATGAGCAGTTCTTC. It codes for CASSPPGSSYNEQFF.

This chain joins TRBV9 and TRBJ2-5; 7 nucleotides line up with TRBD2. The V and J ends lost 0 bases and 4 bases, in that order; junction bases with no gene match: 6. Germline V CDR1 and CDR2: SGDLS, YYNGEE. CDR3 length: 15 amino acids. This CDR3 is CASSVAAGEGETQYF. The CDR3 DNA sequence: TGTGCCAGCAGCGTAGCCGCGGGGGAAGGAGAGACCCAGTACTTC.

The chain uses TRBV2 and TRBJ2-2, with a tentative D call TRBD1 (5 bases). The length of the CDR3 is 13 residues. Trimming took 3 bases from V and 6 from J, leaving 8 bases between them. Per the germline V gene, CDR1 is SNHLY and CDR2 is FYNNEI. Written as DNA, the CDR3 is TGTGCCAGCAGTGACCTAGGGGCCGGGGAGCTGTTTTTT. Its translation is CASSDLGAGELFF. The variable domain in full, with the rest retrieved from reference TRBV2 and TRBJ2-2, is EPEVTQTPSHQVTQMGQEVILRCVPISNHLYFYWYRQILGQKVEFLVSFYNNEISEKSEIFDDQFSVERPDGSNFTLKIRSTKLEDSAMYFCASSDLGAGELFFGEGSRLTVL.

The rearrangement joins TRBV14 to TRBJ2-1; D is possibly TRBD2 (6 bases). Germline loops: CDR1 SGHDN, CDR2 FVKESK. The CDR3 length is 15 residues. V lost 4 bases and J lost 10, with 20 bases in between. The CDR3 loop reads CASSPQGTARGEQFF. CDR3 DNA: TGTGCCAGCAGCCCGCAGGGAACCGCGCGGGGAGAGCAGTTCTTC. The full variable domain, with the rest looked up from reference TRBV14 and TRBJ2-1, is EAGVTQFPSHSVIEKGQTVTLRCDPISGHDNLYWYRRVMGKEIKFLLHFVKESKQDESGMPNNRFLAERTGGTYSTLKVQPAELEDSGVYFCASSPQGTARGEQFFGPGTRLTVL.

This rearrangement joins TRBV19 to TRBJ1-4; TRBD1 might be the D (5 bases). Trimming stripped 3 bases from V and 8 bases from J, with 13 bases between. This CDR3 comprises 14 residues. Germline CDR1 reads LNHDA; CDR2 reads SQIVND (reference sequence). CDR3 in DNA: TGTGCCAGTAGTATGAGGAACAGGCTCGAAAAACTGTTTTTT. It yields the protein CASSMRNRLEKLFF.

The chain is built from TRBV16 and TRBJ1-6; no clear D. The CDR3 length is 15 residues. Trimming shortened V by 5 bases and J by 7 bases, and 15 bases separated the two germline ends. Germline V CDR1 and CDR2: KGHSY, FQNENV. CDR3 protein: CASSSPWLLNSPLHF. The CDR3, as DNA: TGTGCCAGCAGCTCCCCTTGGCTACTAAATTCACCCCTCCACTTT. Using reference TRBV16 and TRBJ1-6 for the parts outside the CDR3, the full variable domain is GEEVAQTPKHLVRGEGQKAKLYCAPIKGHSYVFWYQQVLKNEFKFLISFQNENVFDETGMPKERFSAKCLPNSPCSLEIQATKLEDSAVYFCASSSPWLLNSPLHFGNGTRLTVT.

CDR3 protein: CASSLVAGGLDNSPLHF. The DNA of the CDR3 is TGTGCCAGCAGCTTAGTGGCAGGGGGCTTGGATAATTCACCCCTCCACTTT. The V call is TRBV7-8, the J call TRBJ1-6, with 8 bases identical to TRBD1. Germline CDR1 SGHVS, CDR2 FQNEAQ. V dropped 1 base and J dropped 5; count of bases not matched to a gene: 7. CDR3 length: 17 residues.